These 23 T cell receptor beta chains originate from one sample sequenced in a study of cytomegalovirus exposure and HLA in healthy donors. Sequencing was performed with immunoSEQ multiplex PCR; in TCRdb, only in-frame clones are kept and a portion is missing. The sample shows 150,000 to 200,000 clones, about 85% of them seen only once. The sequenced sample was PBMCs. The receptors here all came from a man between 18 and 29 years old in good health and CMV-seropositive.

The chain links TRBV6-5 to TRBJ2-7, with 8 bases fitting TRBD1. Looked up from germline, CDR1 is MNHEY and CDR2 is SVGAGI. The CDR3 has 16 residues. V gave up 0 bases and J gave up 1 base; unmatched junction bases: 5. DNA for the CDR3: TGTGCCAGCAGTTACTCGAAGGACAGGGTATCCTACGAGCAGTACTTC. It yields the protein CASSYSKDRVSYEQYF.

This chain connects TRBV28 to TRBJ2-2; 7 bases are shared with TRBD2. The CDR3 is made up of 12 amino acids. Looked up from germline, CDR1 is MDHEN and CDR2 is SYDVKM. V gave up 7 bases and J gave up 10 bases; unmatched junction bases: 6. CDR3: CASTSGTTELFF. In DNA form, the CDR3 reads TGTGCCAGCACCTCGGGGACTACGGAGCTGTTTTTT.

The chain couples TRBV27 to TRBJ2-1, with D tentatively TRBD1 (5 bases). From germline, CDR1 is MNHEY and CDR2 SMNVEV (reference sequence). This CDR3 has 16 residues. V lost 6 bases and J 7 bases, leaving 22 bases between the germline ends. This chain's CDR3 is CASSSAVGRFTNEQFF. The DNA for the CDR3 is TGTGCCAGCAGCTCGGCGGTGGGGCGGTTTACGAATGAGCAGTTCTTC.

The V gene is TRBV27, the J gene TRBJ2-3; D perhaps matches TRBD1 (6 bases). Looked up from germline, CDR1 is MNHEY and CDR2 is SMNVEV (reference sequence). The CDR3 has 16 residues. V was clipped by 0 bases and J by 1 base, with 11 bases between them. CDR3 DNA sequence: TGTGCCAGCAGTTTATCGAGGGCAGGGGGCACAGATACGCAGTATTTT. This codes for CASSLSRAGGTDTQYF.

This clone was seen only once. This rearrangement joins TRBV5-1 to TRBJ2-5, with TRBD2 matching over 11 bases. The CDR3 length is 16 residues. V shed 0 bases and J 0 bases; nucleotides not matched to a gene: 1. The V gene's germline CDR1 is SGHRS and CDR2 YFSETQ. Written as DNA, the CDR3 is TGCGCCAGCAGCTTGGGACTAGCGGGGAACCAAGAGACCCAGTACTTC. Protein product: CASSLGLAGNQETQYF.

The chain has TRBV6-1 and TRBJ2-1; TRBD1 matches 9 bases. The CDR3 covers 14 residues. Trimming cost V 6 bases and J 6 bases; bases outside gene matches: 6. CDR1 and CDR2 (germline): MNHNS, SASEGT. The CDR3: CASRGTGNGNEQFF. CDR3 nucleotides: TGTGCCAGCAGGGGGACAGGGAATGGCAATGAGCAGTTCTTC.

The gene calls are TRBV7-9 and TRBJ1-4, with D perhaps TRBD1 (6 bases). V dropped 5 bases and J dropped 8 bases, with 15 bases sitting between them. From germline, CDR1 is SEHNR and CDR2 FQNEAQ (reference sequence). CDR3 length: 14 residues. CDR3 sequence: CASSPRGGLEKLFF. The CDR3 nucleotides read TGTGCCAGCAGCCCCCGAGGGGGTTTAGAAAAACTGTTTTTT. Supplemented by reference TRBV7-9 and TRBJ1-4, the full variable domain reads DTGVSQNPRHKITKRGQNVTFRCDPISEHNRLYWYRQTLGQGPEFLTYFQNEAQLEKSRLLSDRFSAERPKGSFSTLEIQRTEQGDSAMYLCASSPRGGLEKLFFGSGTQLSVL.

The chain recombines TRBV9 with TRBJ2-3, with 10 bases identical to TRBD2. From germline, CDR1 is SGDLS and CDR2 YYNGEE. V gave up 0 bases and J gave up 2 bases; unmatched junction bases: 3. This CDR3 contains 16 residues. Here the CDR3 reads CASSVGLAGVTDTQYF. The CDR3 nucleotides are TGTGCCAGCAGCGTAGGCCTAGCGGGGGTCACAGATACGCAGTATTTT.

For the CDR3, the DNA is TGTGCCAGCAGGGGAGCGGGACTTACCATGGGTGAGCAGTTCTTC. Translated: CASRGAGLTMGEQFF. The rearrangement uses TRBV6-1 and TRBJ2-1; TRBD2 agrees at 7 bases. Germline CDR1 reads MNHNS; CDR2 reads SASEGT. This CDR3 is built from 15 residues. After removal of 6 bases from V and 9 bases from J, the junction contained 14 bases not matched to a gene.

The chain couples TRBV29-1 to TRBJ1-2, with unresolved D. Germline CDR1 reads SQVTM; CDR2 reads ANQGSEA. The ends were cut back, 7 bases at V and 8 bases at J, with 20 bases in the middle. This CDR3 contains 13 residues. DNA for the CDR3: TGCAGCGGTGACACCCTCTCCGGAGGGGGCTACACCTTC. This codes for CSGDTLSGGGYTF.

The chain is built from TRBV28 and TRBJ1-3; D not resolved. V was shortened by 4 bases and J by 0 bases, with 13 bases between the two germline ends. Germline CDR1 MDHEN, CDR2 SYDVKM. CDR3 length equals 16 residues. The CDR3 DNA reads as TGTGCCAGCAGTTCGCGGACTCTTCCCTCTGGAAACACCATATATTTT. Protein sequence: CASSSRTLPSGNTIYF.

The chain links TRBV19 to TRBJ1-6; TRBD1 is a possible D gene (6 bases). V was trimmed by 6 bases and J by 10 bases, leaving 16 bases between them. This CDR3 region has 14 residues. Per the germline V gene, CDR1 is LNHDA and CDR2 is SQIVND (reference sequence). CDR3 region: CASRGQHFASPLHF. The CDR3 region has the DNA TGTGCCAGTAGAGGACAGCATTTTGCGTCACCCCTCCACTTT.

The chain recombines TRBV4-1 with TRBJ2-1; 12 bases line up with TRBD2. The germline V gene encodes CDR1 MGHRA and CDR2 YSYEKL. The CDR3 consists of 17 residues. The V gene end was trimmed by 4 bases and the J gene end by 2 bases; junction bases not matched to a gene: 6. This CDR3 is CASSPRLAGAPYNEQFF. In nucleotides, the CDR3 is TGCGCCAGCAGCCCAAGACTAGCGGGGGCCCCCTACAATGAGCAGTTCTTC.

This chain links TRBV30 with TRBJ1-1; D unclear. Germline V gene lookup returns CDR1 GTSNPN and CDR2 SVGIG (reference sequence). CDR3 size: 14 residues. Trimming took 0 bases from V and 4 from J, leaving 12 bases between them. The CDR3 sequence is CAWSVGPPGTEAFF. CDR3 coding DNA: TGTGCCTGGAGTGTAGGCCCGCCGGGCACTGAAGCTTTCTTT.

This chain joins TRBV9 and TRBJ2-7; 12 bases align to TRBD2. This CDR3 has 14 amino acids. V trimming: 6 bases; J trimming: 7 bases; junction bases outside the gene matches: 8. Germline CDR1 is SGDLS and CDR2 is YYNGEE. In nucleotides, the CDR3 is TGTGCCAGCAATAGACTAGCGGGAGTTCGGGAGCAGTACTTC. Translated: CASNRLAGVREQYF.

The chain is built from TRBV27 and TRBJ2-7, with 9 bases identical to TRBD1. The CDR3 runs 15 residues. Germline V lookup: CDR1 MNHEY, CDR2 SMNVEV (reference sequence). V lost 5 bases to trimming and J lost 5 bases; unmatched junction nucleotides: 10. The CDR3 DNA reads as TGTGCCAGCAGTCATACCGGGACAGGGCTCGACGAGCAGTACTTC. Translated: CASSHTGTGLDEQYF.

The genes are TRBV7-8 and TRBJ2-1; no clear D gene. Germline CDR1 reads SGHVS; CDR2 reads FQNEAQ. V lost 4 bases to trimming and J lost 4 bases, with 8 bases between them. The CDR3 is 13 amino acids. The CDR3 DNA is TGTGCCAGCAGCTCCCACAGTTACAATGAGCAGTTCTTC. Translating gives CASSSHSYNEQFF.

The gene calls are TRBV18 and TRBJ2-4; 10 positions agree with TRBD1. J gave up 11 bases and V 6 bases, and 13 bases lay outside the gene matches. Germline V gene data show CDR1 as KGHSH and CDR2 as LQKENI. This CDR3 has 15 amino acids. Here the CDR3 DNA reads TGTGCCAGCTCCCGGGACAGGGGCCCTGTGACATTTCAGTACTTC. This encodes CASSRDRGPVTFQYF.

This chain joins TRBV9 and TRBJ2-5; maybe TRBD1 (5 bases). V was clipped by 0 bases and J by 5 bases, with 14 bases between them. The CDR3 runs to 15 residues. CDR1 is SGDLS, CDR2 YYNGEE, per germline. The CDR3, as DNA: TGTGCCAGCAGCGTAGGGGGCAGGGAAGGGGAGACCCAGTACTTC. The encoded protein is CASSVGGREGETQYF.

The chain is built from TRBV30 and TRBJ2-5, with TRBD2 as a possible D gene (6 bases). CDR3 length equals 14 residues. V lost 2 bases and J 5 bases, leaving 15 bases between the germline ends. The germline CDR1 and CDR2 sequences are GTSNPN and SVGIG (reference sequence). The CDR3 region is CAWSWGVSGETQYF. Here the CDR3 DNA reads TGTGCCTGGAGTTGGGGGGTCTCGGGGGAGACCCAGTACTTC.

The CDR3 coding sequence is TGTGCCAGCAGTCCAGGTCATTCTAACTATGGCTACACCTTC. Translated: CASSPGHSNYGYTF. The genes are TRBV28 and TRBJ1-2; D not certain. V lost 5 bases and J lost 0, with 10 bases in between. The CDR3 is 14 amino acids. CDR1 and CDR2 (germline): MDHEN, SYDVKM.

This sequence joins TRBV6-4 and TRBJ2-3; D perhaps matches TRBD1 (5 bases). V lost 3 bases and J lost 2, with 12 bases in between. The CDR3 covers 15 residues. Looked up from germline, CDR1 is MRHNA and CDR2 is SNTAGT. This CDR3 reads CASSEIGAYTDTQYF. DNA of the CDR3: TGTGCCAGCAGTGAGATAGGGGCCTACACAGATACGCAGTATTTT.

The CDR3 coding sequence is TGTGCCAGCAGCTCTGAACCTAGCGGGGGGGCGGGAGATACGCAGTATTTT. Its protein is CASSSEPSGGAGDTQYF. V gene TRBV11-2 combines with J gene TRBJ2-3, with 12 nucleotides matching TRBD2. CDR1 SGHAT and CDR2 FQNNGV come from the germline V gene. Unmatched junction bases numbered 10, after V lost 4 bases and J lost 5 bases. The CDR3 is 17 residues long. The entire variable domain, with the rest obtained from reference TRBV11-2 and TRBJ2-3, is as follows: EAGVAQSPRYKIIEKRQSVAFWCNPISGHATLYWYQQILGQGPKLLIQFQNNGVVDDSQLPKDRFSAERLKGVDSTLKIQPAKLEDSAVYLCASSSEPSGGAGDTQYFGPGTRLTVL.